This T cell receptor (beta chain) was observed in a study of blood T cell repertoires in COVID-19. Sequencing used immunoSEQ multiplex PCR; TCRdb keeps in-frame clones, though not all of them. The profile shows 100,000 to 150,000 clones, about four fifths of them singletons. This CDR3 is 15 amino acids long. V lost 1 base to trimming and J lost 6 bases; unmatched junction nucleotides: 4. Looked up from germline, CDR1 is SGHDT and CDR2 is YYEEEE. The TCR originated in a woman older than 75 with acute or convalescent COVID-19. The V call is TRBV5-6, the J call TRBJ2-3; 11 bases agree with TRBD2. The sample was peripheral blood. The CDR3 DNA reads as TGTGCCAGCAGCTTGAGGACTAGCGGGCCGGATACGCAGTATTTT. Translated, it gives CASSLRTSGPDTQYF.